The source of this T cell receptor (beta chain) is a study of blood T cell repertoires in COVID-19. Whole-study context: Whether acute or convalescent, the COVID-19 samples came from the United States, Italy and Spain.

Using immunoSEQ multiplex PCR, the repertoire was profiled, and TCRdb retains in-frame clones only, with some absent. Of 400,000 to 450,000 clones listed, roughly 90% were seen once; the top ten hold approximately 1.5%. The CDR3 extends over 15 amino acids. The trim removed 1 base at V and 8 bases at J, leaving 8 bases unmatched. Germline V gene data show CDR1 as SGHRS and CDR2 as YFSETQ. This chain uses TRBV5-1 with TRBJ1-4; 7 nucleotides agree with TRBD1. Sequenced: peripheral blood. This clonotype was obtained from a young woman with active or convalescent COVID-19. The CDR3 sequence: CASSLTGDSGEKLFF. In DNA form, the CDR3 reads TGCGCCAGCAGCTTGACAGGGGACTCAGGAGAAAAACTGTTTTTT.